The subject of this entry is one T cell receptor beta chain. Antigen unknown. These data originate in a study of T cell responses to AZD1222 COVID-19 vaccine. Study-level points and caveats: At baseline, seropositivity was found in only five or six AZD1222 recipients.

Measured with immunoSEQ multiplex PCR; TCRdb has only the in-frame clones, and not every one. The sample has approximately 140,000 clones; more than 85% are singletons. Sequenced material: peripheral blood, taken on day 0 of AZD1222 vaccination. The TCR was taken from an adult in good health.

Here the CDR3 reads CASSFFGATNEKLFF. DNA of the CDR3: TGTGCCAGCAGTTTTTTCGGTGCAACTAATGAAAAACTGTTTTTT. The V gene is TRBV27, the J gene TRBJ1-4; D call uncertain. The ends were cut back, 3 bases at V and 0 bases at J, with 8 bases in the middle. CDR1 and CDR2 from the germline V gene are MNHEY and SMNVEV (reference sequence). The CDR3 runs 15 residues.